This T cell receptor beta chain stems from a study of CD8 T cell repertoires and HIV-1 epitope variants. For the study at large: T cells were stimulated with Twenty-five Gag and Nef peptides separately. 1M T cells were kept uncultured as a baseline.

This CDR3 is built from 13 residues. V shed 0 bases and J shed 9 bases, with 11 bases lying between them. Germline assignment: CDR1 LNHDA and CDR2 SQIVND (reference sequence). Study-level results: This assay reports beta chains of antigen-expanded cells, not T cell function.

As concerns this clone: The antigen is not known.

Profiled with immunoSEQ multiplex PCR; TCRdb holds only in-frame clones, not every one. The sample shows a few thousand clones, around 69% of them seen only once. The genes are TRBV19 and TRBJ1-2, with D possibly TRBD1 on 6 matching bases. The clonotype was recovered from a male donor with HIV. The specimen sequenced was cultured CD8+ T cells derived from PBMCs. CDR3 in DNA: TGTGCCAGTAGTATAGACAGGGGAGAAAGCTACACCTTC. Translating gives CASSIDRGESYTF.